This T cell receptor beta chain comes out of a study of graft-versus-host responses after intestinal transplantation (dated by TCRdb to 2020 to 2023). For the wider study: Multivisceral, liver-intestinal, or isolated intestinal transplants were received by the recipients. Every recipient was given anti-thymocyte globulin induction, followed by 3 to 4 years of maintenance tacrolimus and steroids. After intestinal transplantation, graft-versus-host and host-versus-graft alloreactive T cell clones were followed in the graft, circulation and bone marrow using bulk TCR-beta CDR3 sequencing. Alloreactive clones were identified by sequencing pre-transplant mixed lymphocyte reaction products and comparing them with unstimulated pre-transplant donor and recipient T cells. The cohort enrolled 20 to 30 intestinal transplant recipients, one of whom was a retransplant, and a few patients without pretransplant specimens were excluded. A peak of at least 4% donor T cells among recipient peripheral blood mononuclear cells was the definition used for donor T cell macrochimerism. Rather than going through the commercial service, samples from three later patients were sequenced in-house on an Illumina MiSeq and processed with MiXCR. The paper as a whole reports these results and caveats: GvH clones were found in recipient bone marrow, and some of the GvH clones appeared earlier in ileal mucosa or blood, which is consistent with an intestinal mucosal origin. In the allografts of patients with donor T cell macrochimerism, GvH to HvG T cell clonal ratios were high. Early after transplant, peak levels of circulating GvH clones were found to be associated with declines in HvG clones. The relatively low number and heterogeneity of intestinal transplant patients limited the conclusions.

The library was produced with the immunoSEQ multiplex PCR assay. For most patients, genomic DNA was isolated using the Qiagen DNeasy Blood and Tissue Kit and was shipped frozen to Adaptive Biotechnologies for TCR sequencing. Adaptive Biotechnologies carried out high-throughput TCR-beta CDR3 sequencing of genomic DNA for most patients. Regarding the original processing steps: Adaptive's ImmunoSEQ software supplied the TCR sequencing data for about 18 patients, while MiXCR and VDJtools were used to process three other patients. CD4 versus CD8 sorting errors were corrected by removing sequences found in both subsets at a frequency ratio below 5:1. CDR3 nucleotide sequences shared by donor and recipient were removed because the origin of these sequences could not be assigned. To count as alloreactive, a clone needed at least 2-fold expansion over unstimulated cells and a minimum CFSE-low frequency of 0.002% (template counts) or 0.001% (read counts). Mappable clones were those detected in sequenced pre-transplant spleen, lymph node, or MLR CFSE-low populations of the donor or recipient. Cumulative frequency of alloreactive clones was calculated as a percentage of all sequences weighted by copy number. The table comes from immuneACCESS by way of TCRdb, which keeps in-frame sequences with V and J called. Part of the clones is missing from these tables; in studies checked, under half for an unresolved V gene and the rest for unknown reasons. V and J calls and clone size are given by that table; D and trimming were obtained from the DNA. For this sample there are more than 75,000 clones; 80% to 95% appear just once. Approximately 0.33% of the sample lies in the top ten.

From cysteine to phenylalanine, the CDR3 is 16 amino acids long. Only the CDR3 DNA is retained, 48 bases long and in frame from the first base. CDR1 SGHTA and CDR2 FQGNSA are derived from the germline V gene. Relative to germline, V is missing 5 bases and J is missing 1 base, with 8 bases of the junction outside any gene match. The time point label for this specimen denotes: cells obtained before transplantation from donor or recipient. CD3+CD4+ and CD3+CD8+ populations were FACS-sorted from unstimulated pre-transplant donor and recipient cells taken from spleen or lymph nodes. About this clone itself: The specificity of this receptor is unknown. Base qualities are not provided; no much larger clone lies one nucleotide away.

The rearranged chain carries TRBV7-2 and TRBJ2-7, and 10 junctional nucleotides match TRBD1. This receptor was identified in a human donor who was the organ donor for an intestinal transplant. Sequencing used unstimulated CD4+ T cells sorted from spleen or lymph node cells, obtained before transplant. The CDR3: CASSVLPGQGSYEQYF. The bases read TGTGCCAGCAGCGTATTACCGGGACAGGGGTCCTACGAGCAGTACTTC.